A single sample is the source of the 30 T cell receptor beta chains below, sequenced in a study of CD8 T cells in ankylosing spondylitis. General observations from the study: In ankylosing spondylitis blood, a motif of seven to nine highly homologous TCR beta variants appeared characteristic.

MiXCR was run by TCRdb on the 5' RACE reads, yielding one entry per CDR3 protein. The sample carries a few hundred thousand distinct CDR3 sequences, around 8% recorded once. What these receptors recognize is not known. The sequencing input was blood, either unsorted or a sorted T cell fraction (not recorded which). The source is a male donor with ankylosing spondylitis.

V gene TRBV2 combines with J gene TRBJ1-1, with 7 bases aligning to TRBD1. V was clipped by 7 bases and J by 0 bases; unmatched bases: 11. CDR3 length: 16 amino acids. CDR1 SNHLY and CDR2 FYNNEI come from the germline V gene. CDR3 DNA: TGTGCCAGCACCGACGGCCCCACAGGGGTGAACACTGAAGCTTTCTTT. This codes for CASTDGPTGVNTEAFF.

This clonotype was detected ten times or more. The chain is built from TRBV2 and TRBJ1-6; TRBD1 agrees at 7 bases. V trimming: 7 bases; J trimming: 10 bases; junction bases outside the gene matches: 7. This CDR3 comprises 13 residues. Germline CDR1 SNHLY, CDR2 FYNNEI. This CDR3 reads CASNEQGHSPLHF. In DNA, the CDR3 is TGTGCCAGCAACGAACAGGGGCACTCACCCCTCCACTTT.

This clonotype was counted between two and nine times. The rearrangement joins TRBV7-9 to TRBJ1-5; 10 bases are a match to TRBD1. Germline V gene lookup returns CDR1 SEHNR and CDR2 FQNEAQ (reference sequence). The CDR3 spans 15 residues. V was clipped by 6 bases and J by 7 bases; unmatched bases: 9. The CDR3 region is CASRPGQGEGQPQHF. In DNA, the CDR3 is TGTGCCAGCAGACCAGGACAGGGGGAAGGCCAGCCCCAGCATTTT.

This chain joins TRBV5-1 and TRBJ2-1; TRBD2 aligns across 8 bases. V was pared by 4 bases and J by 8 bases, with 8 bases of the junction left unmatched. The germline V gene encodes CDR1 SGHRS and CDR2 YFSETQ. The CDR3 runs to 14 residues. This chain's CDR3 is CASSPLAGGDEQFF. The CDR3 DNA sequence: TGCGCCAGCAGCCCCTTAGCCGGGGGGGATGAGCAGTTCTTC.

This clonotype was recorded a few times. The chain has TRBV4-1 and TRBJ1-1, with TRBD1 identical over 9 bases. Germline lookup yields CDR1 MGHRA and CDR2 YSYEKL. This CDR3 contains 19 residues. V lost 0 bases, J lost 2 bases, and 13 bases stayed unmatched. The CDR3 nucleotides read TGCGCCAGCAGCCAAGAAAGGGCTGGGACAGGGCGACTTAACACTGAAGCTTTCTTT. Protein sequence: CASSQERAGTGRLNTEAFF.

The DNA of the CDR3 is TGTGCCAGCAGGACCGGGACTGCAGGTTACAATGAGCAGTTCTTC. Its protein is CASRTGTAGYNEQFF. This chain uses TRBV6-2 or TRBV6-3 with TRBJ2-1; D is possibly TRBD2 (6 bases). Deletions cut 6 bases from V and 4 bases from J, with 16 bases between. Germline V lookup: CDR1 MNHEY, CDR2 SVGEGT. This CDR3 spans 15 amino acids.

This clonotype came up many times. DNA of the CDR3: TGTGCCAGCAGCTCCAAGGGGGGAAGGACTGAAGCTTTCTTT. It codes for CASSSKGGRTEAFF. The chain joins TRBV7-8 to TRBJ1-1; D may be TRBD1 (6 bases). The CDR3 spans 14 residues. The ends were cut back, 4 bases at V and 5 bases at J, with 14 bases in the middle. Germline V CDR1 and CDR2: SGHVS, FQNEAQ. The entire variable domain, with the rest obtained from reference TRBV7-8 and TRBJ1-1, is as follows: GAGVSQSPRYKVAKRGQDVALRCDPISGHVSLFWYQQALGQGPEFLTYFQNEAQLDKSGLPSDRFFAERPEGSVSTLKIQRTQQEDSAVYLCASSSKGGRTEAFFGQGTRLTVV.

The chain uses TRBV11-3 and TRBJ2-1, with D unclear. In germline, CDR1 is SGHNT, CDR2 YENEEA. Trimming removed 6 bases from V and 1 base from J, with 13 bases in between. This CDR3 comprises 15 residues. CDR3 coding DNA: TGTGCCAGCAGTCATAGAAGATCGTCCTACAATGAGCAGTTCTTC. As protein: CASSHRRSSYNEQFF.

This clonotype was seen more than once but under ten times. This sequence joins TRBV5-1 and TRBJ2-3; D is possibly TRBD2 (5 bases). CDR1 is SGHRS, CDR2 YFSETQ, per germline. V lost 0 bases to trimming and J lost 3 bases, with 11 bases between them. This CDR3 has 15 residues. The DNA of the CDR3 is TGCGCCAGCAGCTTGGAGCGGCCCCCGACAGATACGCAGTATTTT. Protein sequence: CASSLERPPTDTQYF.

This clonotype was detected ten times or more. This chain's CDR3 is CASSLVQGPTGELFF. The CDR3 DNA sequence: TGTGCCAGCAGCTTAGTTCAGGGTCCCACCGGGGAGCTGTTTTTT. The rearrangement joins TRBV11-2 to TRBJ2-2, with TRBD1 as a possible D gene (5 bases). V was clipped by 1 base and J by 4 bases, with 10 bases between them. This CDR3 comprises 15 residues. Germline V gives CDR1 SGHAT, CDR2 FQNNGV. Variable domain in full (rest from reference TRBV11-2 and TRBJ2-2): EAGVAQSPRYKIIEKRQSVAFWCNPISGHATLYWYQQILGQGPKLLIQFQNNGVVDDSQLPKDRFSAERLKGVDSTLKIQPAKLEDSAVYLCASSLVQGPTGELFFGEGSRLTVL.

This clonotype turned up a few times. The CDR3: CSANPRLGGGEQYF. The CDR3 DNA sequence: TGCAGTGCTAACCCTCGGTTAGGGGGAGGCGAGCAGTACTTC. The V call is TRBV20-1, the J call TRBJ2-7; either TRBD1 or TRBD2 may fit D (6 bases each). The germline V gene has CDR1 DFQATT and CDR2 SNEGSKA (reference sequence). The CDR3 consists of 14 residues. V was trimmed by 4 bases and J by 6 bases, leaving 19 bases between them.

This clonotype was counted between two and nine times. The chain links TRBV5-1 to TRBJ1-1; 7 bases align to TRBD1. Germline CDR1 and CDR2: SGHRS and YFSETQ. The length of the CDR3 is 15 residues. J gave up 4 bases and V 2 bases, and 8 bases lay outside the gene matches. The CDR3, as DNA: TGCGCCAGCAGCTTTTCCAGGGGGGATGGCACTGAAGCTTTCTTT. This translates into CASSFSRGDGTEAFF.

In this sample, this clonotype turned up a few times. The V call is TRBV24-1, the J call TRBJ2-7; 7 nucleotides agree with TRBD2. This CDR3 region has 13 residues. Germline CDR1 and CDR2: KGHDR and SFDVKD. The V and J ends lost 1 base and 6 bases, in that order; junction bases with no gene match: 2. CDR3 coding DNA: TGTGCCACCAGTGATTTTTCGGGGGGCGAGCAGTACTTC. The encoded protein is CATSDFSGGEQYF.

This clonotype turned up a few times. This chain uses TRBV20-1 with TRBJ1-5; a possible D gene is TRBD1 (6 bases). The CDR3 is 12 residues long. Trimming removed 5 bases at V and 4 bases at J, with 9 bases between. Germline V lookup: CDR1 DFQATT, CDR2 SNEGSKA (reference sequence). The CDR3 nucleotides are TGCAGTGCTGGGGGGCCAAATCAGCCCCAGCATTTT. Amino acid sequence: CSAGGPNQPQHF.

This clonotype was seen many times. V and J are TRBV5-4 and TRBJ2-3; 7 bases map to TRBD1. Germline V lookup: CDR1 SGHNT, CDR2 YYREEE (reference sequence). V shed 3 bases, J shed 4 bases, and the junction held 5 bases outside the gene matches. The CDR3 length is 14 residues. The CDR3 nucleotides read TGTGCCAGCAGCTCGACTCAGGGGGCAGATACGCAGTATTTT. Protein product: CASSSTQGADTQYF.

This clonotype was observed a handful of times. The CDR3 loop reads CSAKGAETQYF. Here the CDR3 DNA reads TGCAGTGCTAAGGGGGCAGAGACCCAGTACTTC. The V and J genes are TRBV20-1 and TRBJ2-5; 7 bases line up with TRBD1. V dropped 4 bases and J dropped 4; count of bases not matched to a gene: 0. Per the germline V gene, CDR1 is DFQATT and CDR2 is SNEGSKA (reference sequence). This CDR3 is built from 11 residues.

This clonotype was seen ten or more times. The V and J genes are TRBV12-3 or TRBV12-4 and TRBJ1-1; 9 bases line up with TRBD1. The CDR3 is 15 amino acids. The V and J ends lost 1 base and 5 bases, in that order; junction bases with no gene match: 5. The CDR3 protein is CASSLVLTGGTEAFF. The DNA for the CDR3 is TGTGCCAGCAGTTTAGTTTTGACAGGGGGGACTGAAGCTTTCTTT.

V usage is TRBV4-3 and J usage is TRBJ2-1; 10 bases map to TRBD2. The CDR3 loop spans 22 amino acids. The germline V gene has CDR1 LGHNA and CDR2 YSLEER. V shed 0 bases and J 4 bases; nucleotides not matched to a gene: 21. CDR3: CASSQDRVSTSGKVRTYNEQFF. As DNA, the CDR3 is TGCGCCAGCAGCCAAGACCGGGTGAGCACTAGCGGGAAGGTAAGGACTTACAATGAGCAGTTCTTC.

This clonotype was seen only a few times. This sequence joins TRBV7-8 and TRBJ2-1; 7 bases fit TRBD2. The germline V gene has CDR1 SGHVS and CDR2 FQNEAQ. The CDR3 length is 15 residues. The ends lost 5 bases at V and 10 bases at J; junction bases unmatched: 14. CDR3: CASSANRLAFGEQFF. In DNA, the CDR3 is TGTGCCAGCAGCGCCAACCGACTAGCTTTCGGGGAGCAGTTCTTC. The whole variable domain, remainder taken from reference TRBV7-8 and TRBJ2-1, is GAGVSQSPRYKVAKRGQDVALRCDPISGHVSLFWYQQALGQGPEFLTYFQNEAQLDKSGLPSDRFFAERPEGSVSTLKIQRTQQEDSAVYLCASSANRLAFGEQFFGPGTRLTVL.

This clonotype was detected only a few times. The rearrangement uses TRBV11-2 and TRBJ2-7; the D is unclear. CDR1 is SGHAT and CDR2 is FQNNGV in the germline V gene. Trimming shortened V by 6 bases and J by 5 bases, and 8 bases separated the two germline ends. The CDR3 contains 11 residues. The CDR3 nucleotides are TGTGCCAGCAGTTTCCTGGACGAGCAGTACTTC. It is translated as CASSFLDEQYF.

This clonotype was counted at least ten times. The chain joins TRBV5-1 to TRBJ2-1; D ambiguous. This CDR3 has 13 residues. Germline values: CDR1 SGHRS, CDR2 YFSETQ. V lost 0 bases and J lost 6, with 7 bases in between. As DNA, the CDR3 is TGCGCCAGCAGCTTGGGATTGGGCAATGAGCAGTTCTTC. Residues: CASSLGLGNEQFF.

This clonotype was detected only a few times. The junction does not match germline at one end; this may be a read error. The chain employs TRBV7-9 and TRBJ2-6; D is unclear. Germline CDR1 and CDR2: SEHNR and FQNEAQ (reference sequence). This CDR3 is 12 amino acids long. The CDR3 is CASSLITAVMAF. CDR3 coding DNA: TGTGCCAGCAGCTTAATTACAGCTGTCATGGCATTC. Looking up the rest from reference TRBV7-9 and TRBJ2-6 gives the full variable domain: DTGVSQNPRHKITKRGQNVTFRCDPISEHNRLYWYRQTLGQGPEFLTYFQNEAQLEKSRLLSDRFSAERPKGSFSTLEIQRTEQGDSAMYLCASSLITAVMAFGAGSRLTVL.

This clonotype appeared once. The CDR3 sequence: CASSLRPSGAYEQYF. The CDR3 DNA sequence: TGTGCCAGCAGCTTAAGGCCTAGCGGCGCCTACGAGCAGTACTTC. V is TRBV7-3 and J is TRBJ2-7, with 7 nucleotides matching TRBD2. This CDR3 is built from 15 residues. Trimming removed 1 base from V and 2 bases from J; junction bases left unmatched: 5. Germline loops: CDR1 SGHTA, CDR2 FQGTGA.

The rearrangement uses TRBV15 and TRBJ1-1; D is unclear. From germline, CDR1 is LNHNV and CDR2 YYDKDF (reference sequence). This CDR3 region has 16 residues. Trimming pared 4 bases from V and 0 bases from J, leaving 15 bases between. The CDR3 loop reads CATSTPKRSLNTEAFF. The CDR3 DNA follows: TGTGCCACCAGCACCCCTAAAAGGTCCCTGAACACTGAAGCTTTCTTT.

This clonotype was counted at least ten times. V usage is TRBV20-1 and J usage is TRBJ2-1; D ambiguous. Germline assignment: CDR1 DFQATT and CDR2 SNEGSKA (reference sequence). V lost 3 bases to trimming and J lost 4 bases, with 4 bases between them. The CDR3 totals 11 residues. CDR3 loop: CSARGYNEQFF. In DNA form, the CDR3 reads TGCAGTGCTAGGGGATACAATGAGCAGTTCTTC.

This clonotype has at least ten counts. V and J are TRBV20-1 and TRBJ1-3; D is uncertain. The CDR3 is 15 residues long. CDR1 and CDR2 (germline): DFQATT, SNEGSKA (reference sequence). V lost 0 bases and J lost 0, with 9 bases in between. This CDR3 is CSARDRRSSGNTIYF. The CDR3, as DNA: TGCAGTGCTAGAGATCGGCGGAGCTCTGGAAACACCATATATTTT.

In this sample, this clonotype turned up a few times. V and J are TRBV5-1 and TRBJ1-1, with D perhaps matching TRBD1 (6 bases). The CDR3 has 15 amino acids. Looked up from germline, CDR1 is SGHRS and CDR2 is YFSETQ. The V end was cut by 2 bases, the J end by 1 base, with 12 bases between. The CDR3 coding sequence is TGCGCCAGCAGCTTCTCCCAGACAGGGAACACTGAAGCTTTCTTT. Residues: CASSFSQTGNTEAFF.

J is TRBJ1-6 and V is TRBV7-2; a weak D match, TRBD1 (6 bases). Germline CDR1 and CDR2: SGHTA and FQGNSA. The CDR3 covers 14 residues. V lost 2 bases, J lost 9 bases, and 11 bases lay in between. CDR3 sequence: CASSLSRGGSPLHF. The CDR3 DNA is TGTGCCAGCAGCTTAAGCAGGGGAGGTTCACCCCTCCACTTT.

This clonotype appeared many times. V usage is TRBV5-5 and J usage is TRBJ2-1; D is undetermined. Trimming took off 0 bases at V and 3 bases at J, with 19 bases between the two ends. From germline, CDR1 is SGHKS and CDR2 YYEKEE (reference sequence). This CDR3 contains 18 residues. CDR3 sequence reads: CASSLGLVGSPYYNEQFF. The CDR3 DNA sequence: TGTGCCAGCAGCTTGGGGCTAGTGGGGTCACCTTACTACAATGAGCAGTTCTTC.

This clonotype has a handful of counts. CDR3 sequence (DNA): TGTGCCAGCAGTTTAGTAGGCCGCACAGATACGCAGTATTTT. Its protein is CASSLVGRTDTQYF. V and J are TRBV12-3 or TRBV12-4 and TRBJ2-3; D unresolved. V lost 1 base and J lost 1, with 6 bases in between. The CDR3 is 14 amino acids.